This passage covers 21 T cell receptor beta chains from one sample sequenced in a study of T cell repertoires in cytomegalovirus infection. TCRdb called the reads again in MiXCR, with one record for every CDR3 protein. This sample has about 740,000 distinct CDR3 sequences, with roughly 36% found just once. Sequenced material: PBMCs. These receptors were taken from a human donor in good health (CMV status not recorded). Some clones in this sample may be carry-over from other donors' samples.

This sequence joins TRBV12-3 or TRBV12-4 and TRBJ2-7; 7 bases align to TRBD1. V lost 6 bases, J lost 3 bases, and 8 bases stayed unmatched. There are 14 residues in the CDR3. CDR3 nucleotides: TGTGCCAGCAGCCGGACGGGACAGATCTACGAGCAGTACTTC. Protein sequence: CASSRTGQIYEQYF.

The rearrangement links TRBV28 to TRBJ1-5; D is undetermined. Germline values: CDR1 MDHEN, CDR2 SYDVKM. The CDR3 extends over 13 amino acids. Deletions cut 2 bases from V and 3 bases from J, with 5 bases between. CDR3 nucleotides: TGTGCCAGCAGTTTAAGCGCCAATCAGCCCCAGCATTTT. It codes for CASSLSANQPQHF.

CDR3: CASSQRGGLDEQYF. The CDR3, as DNA: TGTGCCAGCAGCCAGCGGGGGGGGCTCGACGAGCAGTACTTC. This rearrangement joins TRBV5-6 to TRBJ2-7, with 10 positions matching TRBD2. Trimming removed 4 bases from V and 5 bases from J; junction bases left unmatched: 6. In germline, CDR1 is SGHDT, CDR2 YYEEEE. The CDR3 is made up of 14 amino acids.

The chain uses TRBV12-3 or TRBV12-4 and TRBJ2-7; D unclear. The length of the CDR3 is 14 residues. The V end was cut by 2 bases, the J end by 3 bases, with 11 bases between. The CDR3 nucleotides are TGTGCCAGCAGTTTAAGGCAGTCCATCTACGAGCAGTACTTC. Translation: CASSLRQSIYEQYF.

This clonotype has a handful of counts. The V call is TRBV28, the J call TRBJ2-2, with 7 bases matching TRBD2. Unmatched junction bases numbered 11, after V lost 6 bases and J lost 1 base. The CDR3 has 17 residues. The germline V gene has CDR1 MDHEN and CDR2 SYDVKM. In DNA form, the CDR3 reads TGTGCCAGCAGCTTAGCCCTAGCGGATCTGAACACCGGGGAGCTGTTTTTT. Amino acid sequence: CASSLALADLNTGELFF.

This clonotype was observed a handful of times. CDR3 residues: CASSLVPTSGTYEQYF. In DNA form, the CDR3 reads TGCGCCAGCAGCTTGGTGCCGACTAGCGGGACCTACGAGCAGTACTTC. V gene TRBV5-1 combines with J gene TRBJ2-7, with 11 bases lining up with TRBD2. This CDR3 has 16 residues. J gave up 2 bases and V 0 bases, and 4 bases lay outside the gene matches. Germline CDR1 is SGHRS and CDR2 is YFSETQ. Full variable domain (missing parts from reference TRBV5-1 and TRBJ2-7): KAGVTQTPRYLIKTRGQQVTLSCSPISGHRSVSWYQQTPGQGLQFLFEYFSETQRNKGNFPGRFSGRQFSNSRSEMNVSTLELGDSALYLCASSLVPTSGTYEQYFGPGTRLTVT.

This clonotype was found once. V usage is TRBV20-1 and J usage is TRBJ1-5; D ambiguous. The V end was cut by 3 bases, the J end by 0 bases, with 12 bases between. Germline-derived CDR1 and CDR2 are DFQATT and SNEGSKA (reference sequence). The CDR3 contains 15 residues. CDR3 in DNA: TGCAGTGCTAGCCCGCAATTCAATAGCAATCAGCCCCAGCATTTT. Translation: CSASPQFNSNQPQHF.

There are a few counts of this clonotype. The chain couples TRBV12-3 or TRBV12-4 to TRBJ1-2, with D perhaps matching TRBD1 (5 bases). Trimming removed 7 bases at V and 5 bases at J, with 11 bases between. This CDR3 is 12 amino acids long. CDR3 region: CASNTGVYGYTF. CDR3 in DNA: TGTGCCAGCAATACGGGGGTTTATGGCTACACCTTC.

This clonotype was seen a few times. V is TRBV28 and J is TRBJ2-1; D assignment may be TRBD1 or TRBD2 (5 bases each). The CDR3 loop spans 14 amino acids. The V and J ends lost 11 bases and 0 bases respectively, with 14 bases between them. Germline assignment: CDR1 MDHEN and CDR2 SYDVKM. The CDR3 reads CAAVRGSSYNEQFF. The DNA for the CDR3 is TGTGCCGCCGTGAGGGGAAGCTCCTACAATGAGCAGTTCTTC.

This clonotype was seen many times. The chain couples TRBV7-6 to TRBJ2-7; D may be TRBD1 or TRBD2 (5 bases each). This CDR3 spans 13 amino acids. Trimming took off 1 base at V and 6 bases at J, with 10 bases between the two ends. Germline V gene lookup returns CDR1 SGHVS and CDR2 FNYEAQ. The chain's CDR3 is CASSLGGSGEQYF. Here the CDR3 DNA reads TGTGCCAGCAGCTTAGGGGGGAGCGGCGAGCAGTACTTC. Together with reference TRBV7-6 and TRBJ2-7, the CDR3 gives the full variable domain: GAGVSQSPRYKVTKRGQDVALRCDPISGHVSLYWYRQALGQGPEFLTYFNYEAQQDKSGLPNDRFSAERPEGSISTLTIQRTEQRDSAMYRCASSLGGSGEQYFGPGTRLTVT.

This clonotype was observed a single time. This sequence joins TRBV7-9 and TRBJ2-1, with 8 bases that match TRBD1. V lost 5 bases to trimming and J lost 8 bases; unmatched junction nucleotides: 5. The germline CDR1 and CDR2 sequences are SEHNR and FQNEAQ (reference sequence). The CDR3 totals 13 residues. CDR3 sequence: CASSPDRVHEQFF. CDR3 DNA: TGTGCCAGCAGCCCGGACAGGGTCCATGAGCAGTTCTTC.

As concerns this clonotype: A read error is possible here, since a much larger clone lies one base away. The CDR3 end shows no conserved phenylalanine or tryptophan, and so a read error is likely. This sequence joins TRBV7-2 and TRBJ2-7; 8 bases are shared with TRBD2. Germline assignment: CDR1 SGHTA and CDR2 FQGNSA. The CDR3 runs 16 residues. Losses at the gene ends were 5 bases for V and 0 bases for J; bases not matched to a gene: 9. CDR3 protein: CASSPEGRGVSYEQYL. CDR3 nucleotides: TGTGCCAGCAGCCCTGAGGGGCGGGGGGTCTCCTACGAGCAGTACTTA.

This chain joins TRBV19 and TRBJ1-5, with TRBD1 as a possible D gene (6 bases). Trimming left V 3 bases short and J 6 bases short, with 15 bases between. The CDR3 length is 15 residues. Germline values: CDR1 LNHDA, CDR2 SQIVND (reference sequence). The CDR3 DNA follows: TGTGCCAGTAGTATTCCGGGGGCGGGGGGTCAGCCCCAGCATTTT. Translation: CASSIPGAGGQPQHF.

V gene TRBV11-2 combines with J gene TRBJ1-1, with TRBD1 as a possible D gene (5 bases). CDR3 length: 11 amino acids. The V end was cut by 1 base, the J end by 12 bases, with 9 bases between. Germline loops: CDR1 SGHAT, CDR2 FQNNGV. The CDR3 bases are TGTGCCAGCAGCTTAGCTGGGGGATCTTTCTTT. Residues: CASSLAGGSFF. The entire variable domain, with the rest obtained from reference TRBV11-2 and TRBJ1-1, is as follows: EAGVAQSPRYKIIEKRQSVAFWCNPISGHATLYWYQQILGQGPKLLIQFQNNGVVDDSQLPKDRFSAERLKGVDSTLKIQPAKLEDSAVYLCASSLAGGSFFGQGTRLTVV.

This chain connects TRBV6-6 to TRBJ2-7, with D possibly TRBD2 on 6 matching bases. The V end lost 5 bases, the J end lost 4 bases, and 9 bases lay between the germline ends. The CDR3 runs to 12 residues. Germline CDR1 reads MNHNY; CDR2 reads SVGAGI (reference sequence). CDR3 in DNA: TGTGCCAGCAGTGTGGGACTTTACGAGCAGTACTTC. Protein product: CASSVGLYEQYF.

The V and J genes are TRBV7-6 and TRBJ2-1; 9 positions match TRBD2. Germline V gene sequence: CDR1 SGHVS, CDR2 FNYEAQ. This CDR3 is built from 15 residues. V dropped 5 bases and J dropped 5; count of bases not matched to a gene: 7. CDR3 amino acids: CASSRWGGGDNEQFF. The DNA for the CDR3 is TGTGCCAGCAGCCGGTGGGGCGGGGGGGACAATGAGCAGTTCTTC.

In this sample, this clonotype turned up many times. The rearrangement links TRBV28 to TRBJ1-2; D not resolved. Germline CDR1 reads MDHEN; CDR2 reads SYDVKM. The CDR3 is made up of 14 amino acids. V lost 1 base and J 4 bases, leaving 10 bases between the germline ends. CDR3 sequence reads: CASSLLGRPYGYTF. The CDR3 DNA reads as TGTGCCAGCAGTTTATTGGGCAGACCCTATGGCTACACCTTC.

V and J are TRBV5-1 and TRBJ1-1; tentatively, D is TRBD1 (6 bases). Trimming removed 1 base at V and 6 bases at J, with 16 bases between. Germline CDR1 and CDR2: SGHRS and YFSETQ. This CDR3 contains 15 residues. CDR3 in DNA: TGCGCCAGCAGCTTGAAGGGGGGGTTTTACGCTGAAGCTTTCTTT. As protein: CASSLKGGFYAEAFF.

In this sample, this clonotype turned up a few times. This sequence joins TRBV30 and TRBJ1-1, with D possibly TRBD1 on 6 matching bases. The CDR3 spans 13 residues. Germline CDR1 is GTSNPN and CDR2 is SVGIG (reference sequence). The ends were cut back, 4 bases at V and 6 bases at J, with 15 bases in the middle. CDR3 coding DNA: TGTGCCTGGAACACAGGGTCAGTGGCTGAAGCTTTCTTT. This sequence encodes CAWNTGSVAEAFF.

The gene calls are TRBV29-1 and TRBJ2-7; D is possibly TRBD2 (5 bases). Trimming removed 5 bases from V and 7 bases from J, with 18 bases in between. From germline, CDR1 is SQVTM and CDR2 ANQGSEA. The CDR3 has 13 residues. The CDR3 reads CSVSRLRPGEQYF. The CDR3 DNA is TGCAGCGTTTCCAGGCTAAGGCCGGGGGAGCAGTACTTC.

This clonotype was seen repeatedly, ten times or more. V usage is TRBV10-2 and J usage is TRBJ1-4; no reliable D call. Germline assignment: CDR1 WSHSY and CDR2 SAAADI. The length of the CDR3 is 14 residues. V shed 8 bases and J shed 0 bases, with 10 bases lying between them. CDR3 sequence reads: CASREGATNEKLFF. The CDR3 DNA follows: TGCGCCAGCCGAGAGGGTGCAACTAATGAAAAACTGTTTTTT.